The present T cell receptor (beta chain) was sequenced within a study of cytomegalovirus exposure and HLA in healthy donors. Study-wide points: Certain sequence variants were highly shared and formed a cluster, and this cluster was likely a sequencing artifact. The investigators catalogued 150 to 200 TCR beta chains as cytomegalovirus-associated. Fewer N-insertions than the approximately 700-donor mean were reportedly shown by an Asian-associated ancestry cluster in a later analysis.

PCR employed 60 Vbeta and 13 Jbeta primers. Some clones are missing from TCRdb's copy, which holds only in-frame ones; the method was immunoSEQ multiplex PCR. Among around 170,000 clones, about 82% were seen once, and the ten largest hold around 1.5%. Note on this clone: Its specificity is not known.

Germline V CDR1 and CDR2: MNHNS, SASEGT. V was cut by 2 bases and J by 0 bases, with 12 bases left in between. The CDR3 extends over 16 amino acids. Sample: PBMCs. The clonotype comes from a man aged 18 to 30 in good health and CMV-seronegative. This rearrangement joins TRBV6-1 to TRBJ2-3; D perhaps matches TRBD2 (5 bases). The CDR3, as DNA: TGTGCCAGCAGTGAACGAGGGAGCAAAAGCACAGATACGCAGTATTTT. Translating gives CASSERGSKSTDTQYF.